Below, 9 T cell receptor beta chains from the same sample are listed, as sequenced in a study of T-cell reconstitution after alpha-beta-depleted transplantation in children. A TCRbeta library incorporating unique molecular identifiers was prepared. TCRdb independently ran MiXCR on the PCR reads; one entry per CDR3 protein. Among over 100,000 distinct CDR3 sequences listed, about 7.5% were seen once. The sample was PBMCs, taken before TCRalphabeta/CD19-depleted stem cell transplant. Receptors originate from a boy between 2 and 15 years old with acute lymphoblastic leukemia, due to receive a stem cell transplant.

This clonotype was found many times. The chain combines TRBV5-1 with TRBJ1-5, with 9 positions matching TRBD1. Germline V gives CDR1 SGHRS, CDR2 YFSETQ. The junction had 5 bases not matched to a gene; V was cut back by 4 bases and J by 3 bases. The CDR3 is 15 residues long. This CDR3 reads CASSRTGEDNQPQHF. CDR3 DNA sequence: TGCGCCAGCAGCCGGACAGGGGAAGACAATCAGCCCCAGCATTTT.

The rearrangement links TRBV9 to TRBJ1-1; D is unresolved. The germline gives CDR1 SGDLS, CDR2 YYNGEE. Trimming left V 0 bases short and J 4 bases short, with 7 bases between. The CDR3 is 13 residues long. DNA of the CDR3: TGTGCCAGCAGCGTAGTAGATTTCACTGAAGCTTTCTTT. Its translation: CASSVVDFTEAFF.

This clonotype was detected only a few times. The CDR3 here is CASSQVSQGDTEAFF. Written as DNA, the CDR3 is TGCGCCAGCAGCCAAGTTTCCCAGGGTGACACTGAAGCTTTCTTT. The rearrangement links TRBV4-1 to TRBJ1-1, with TRBD1 as a possible D gene (5 bases). Per germline, CDR1 MGHRA and CDR2 YSYEKL. Trimming removed 1 base at V and 3 bases at J, with 12 bases between. The CDR3 covers 15 residues.

This clonotype was seen at least ten times. The genes are TRBV12-3 or TRBV12-4 and TRBJ1-1, with 10 bases fitting TRBD1. CDR3 length: 15 residues. J gave up 2 bases and V 6 bases, and 6 bases lay outside the gene matches. CDR3 DNA: TGTGCCAGCAGCCGGGACAGGGGCTCTAACACTGAAGCTTTCTTT. Translating it yields CASSRDRGSNTEAFF.

Many counts were recorded for this clonotype. The chain links TRBV20-1 to TRBJ2-7; a weak D match, TRBD1 (6 bases). This CDR3 is built from 12 residues. In germline, CDR1 is DFQATT, CDR2 SNEGSKA (reference sequence). V lost 3 bases and J 9 bases, leaving 15 bases between the germline ends. The DNA for the CDR3 is TGCAGTGCTAGTCCCCGGGACAAGAGGCAGTACTTC. Its protein is CSASPRDKRQYF.

This clonotype was picked up many times. This rearrangement joins TRBV7-2 to TRBJ2-7; no firm D call. The CDR3 totals 14 residues. Per germline, CDR1 SGHTA and CDR2 FQGNSA. Between the trimmed V and J ends, which lost 0 bases and 2 bases, there was a span of 8 bases. The DNA of the CDR3 is TGTGCCAGCAGCTTAGCGCGGCTAGCCTACGAGCAGTACTTC. Residues: CASSLARLAYEQYF.

This clonotype appeared many times. The chain employs TRBV11-1 and TRBJ2-5, with 10 nucleotides matching TRBD2. Unmatched junction bases numbered 15, after V lost 6 bases and J lost 5 bases. This CDR3 spans 17 amino acids. Germline V gene sequence: CDR1 SGHAT, CDR2 FQDESV (reference sequence). CDR3 loop: CASSPGLSGGSGETQYF. The CDR3 DNA reads as TGTGCCAGCAGTCCGGGCCTTAGCGGGGGGTCCGGGGAGACCCAGTACTTC.

The chain joins TRBV10-2 to TRBJ2-7; D remains ambiguous. The ends were cut back, 2 bases at V and 0 bases at J, with 11 bases in the middle. CDR1 is WSHSY and CDR2 is SAAADI in the germline V gene. The CDR3 is 15 amino acids. CDR3 DNA: TGCGCCAGCAGTGAGGAGTCTTACAGCTCCTACGAGCAGTACTTC. Translating it yields CASSEESYSSYEQYF.

The sample holds many counts of this clonotype. The V and J genes are TRBV10-3 and TRBJ2-1; D gene uncertain. The V and J ends lost 2 bases and 6 bases respectively, with 14 bases between them. CDR1 and CDR2 (germline): ENHRY, SYGVKD. This CDR3 region has 15 residues. CDR3 loop: CAISEPLEFPNEQFF. The DNA of the CDR3 is TGTGCCATCAGTGAGCCCCTCGAGTTCCCCAATGAGCAGTTCTTC.